The text below deals with one T cell receptor (beta chain). The antigen it binds to is not known. No much larger clone is present one base from it, and per-base qualities are unavailable. Counted from cysteine to phenylalanine, this CDR3 has 16 amino acids. Here the CDR3 DNA is all that survives: 48 bases in frame from base 1. Germline trimming amounts to 6 bases on V and 10 bases on J, with 18 as the count of junction bases outside the gene matches. Per the germline V gene, SQVTM is the CDR1 and ANQGSEA is the CDR2. This entry belongs to a study of regulatory T cells after allogeneic stem cell transplantation (dated by TCRdb to the late 2010s). Turning to the overall study: Patients were stratified according to whether acute graft-versus-host disease had developed within 100 days after stem cell transplantation. Fluorescence-activated cell sorting was used to isolate CD4+CD25+CD127- regulatory T cells from patient PBMCs. Conventional CD4+ T cells defined as CD4+CD25+/-CD127+ were also sorted and TCR-sequenced for comparison in the study. Between patients who did and did not develop acute graft-versus-host disease, the study compared the regulatory T-cell TCR repertoire following allogeneic stem cell transplantation. The paper's findings and limits, for the study overall: In non-GvHD patients, the top 10 regulatory T-cell clones took up a significantly larger share of the repertoire, which suggests that presumably allo-specific protective clones had expanded. No significant difference in conventional CD4+ T-cell repertoire diversity was found between patients with and without graft-versus-host disease. No regulatory T-cell clones were shared by all patients, and sorted cell numbers did not correlate significantly with the inverse Simpson index. Because the patient sample size was small, the findings needed to be validated in a larger cohort. Compared with patients who had graft-versus-host disease, patients without the disease had a regulatory T-cell TCR repertoire that was more focused and less diverse.

This sample's time point label indicates: 30 days after allogeneic hematopoietic stem cell transplantation. At 30 days after allogeneic hematopoietic stem cell transplantation, peripheral blood mononuclear cells were collected from the patients. Instrument on record: Illumina MiSeq. Reverse transcription of RNA was performed with the SMARTer RACE cDNA Amplification kit, after which the TCR beta CDR3 region was amplified. RNA from sorted cells was extracted with the RNeasy Mini Kit. TCR beta amplicons were sequenced using Illumina paired-end sequencing. Per the authors' processing: MiXCR, VDJtools and the tcR R package were the tools used to analyze the TCR repertoire. The inverse Simpson index was used to quantify diversity, and clones were categorized as rare, small, medium or expanded according to repertoire proportion. In-frame beta chains were kept once TCRdb had trimmed the public reads at Q25 with fastp and called clones with MiXCR. Records with the same CDR3 protein are collapsed into one entry carrying the most frequent genes and DNA. TCRdb, not the original authors, processed these V and J calls. The sample table holds 4,000 to 5,000 distinct CDR3 sequences, of which roughly 97% were seen once. Together, the top ten hold approximately 42% of the sample.

The source material was sorted CD4+ T cells from blood (whether regulatory or conventional is not recorded), sampled 30 days after allogeneic stem cell transplant. The chain is assembled from TRBV29-1 and TRBJ2-1; the central 10 bases match TRBD1. This sequence was found in a human patient who had an allogeneic stem cell transplant, so the T cells may come from the graft donor. CDR3 protein: CSVTPATGGSFKEQFF. Here is the DNA: TGCAGCGTGACCCCCGCGACAGGGGGCTCCTTCAAGGAGCAGTTCTTC.